Listed below are T cell receptor beta chains from one sample, sequenced in a study of PD-1 and CTLA-4 blockade in melanoma. Clones were sequenced by immunoSEQ multiplex PCR, and TCRdb holds only the in-frame ones, with some missing. The repertoire includes around 20,000 clones, approximately 90% of them detected once, and 7.8% sits in the top ten. Material: CD8+ T cells from peripheral blood, obtained before anti-PD-1 treatment. These receptors all come from a human donor with melanoma. The CDR3 runs from the conserved cysteine through the conserved F or W. Clone size, where shown, is once, few, many, or a class for clones that have expanded.

len: 14
abundance: -
j_gene: TRBJ1-1
v_gene: TRBV7-9
CDR3aa: CASSLHWQDTEAFF

len: 17
abundance: -
j_gene: TRBJ2-4
v_gene: TRBV4-2
CDR3aa: CASSHGQTSLAKNIQYF

len: 16
abundance: -
j_gene: TRBJ2-3
v_gene: TRBV27
CDR3aa: CASSAEQGLTPDTQYF

len: 14
abundance: -
j_gene: TRBJ2-3
v_gene: TRBV10-3
CDR3aa: CAIRGDSPTDTQYF

len: 15
abundance: few
j_gene: TRBJ1-1
v_gene: TRBV27
CDR3aa: CASKGDGLLNTEAFF

len: 13
abundance: -
j_gene: TRBJ1-2
v_gene: TRBV6-4
CDR3aa: CASSGQGARGYTF

len: 12
abundance: once
j_gene: TRBJ2-7
v_gene: TRBV21-1
CDR3aa: CASMSRGYEQYF

len: 15
abundance: once
j_gene: TRBJ1-5
v_gene: TRBV28
CDR3aa: CAISSGVMSNQPQHF

len: 14
abundance: -
j_gene: TRBJ1-5
v_gene: TRBV19
CDR3aa: CASSPGGINQPQHF

len: 13
abundance: once
j_gene: TRBJ2-7
v_gene: TRBV19
CDR3aa: CASSTVVTDEQYF

len: 15
abundance: -
j_gene: TRBJ2-1
v_gene: TRBV7-9
CDR3aa: CASSPRGSSYNEQFF

len: 13
abundance: -
j_gene: TRBJ2-3
v_gene: TRBV27
CDR3aa: CATGTARGDTQYF

len: 15
abundance: -
j_gene: TRBJ2-7
v_gene: TRBV15
CDR3aa: CATSESDMSSYEQYF

len: 14
abundance: -
j_gene: TRBJ2-2
v_gene: TRBV7-9
CDR3aa: CASSLQGNTGELFF

len: 13
abundance: few
j_gene: TRBJ2-3
v_gene: TRBV7-8
CDR3aa: CASSLEQWDTQYF

len: 11
abundance: -
j_gene: TRBJ2-7
v_gene: TRBV9
CDR3aa: CASSSGYEQYF

len: 15
abundance: -
j_gene: TRBJ2-5
v_gene: TRBV11-1
CDR3aa: CASSPRSTGEETQYF

len: 14
abundance: -
j_gene: TRBJ1-1
v_gene: TRBV25-1
CDR3aa: CASSGRGVNTEAFF

len: 13
abundance: -
j_gene: TRBJ1-5
v_gene: TRBV27
CDR3aa: CASSLGLGQPQHF

len: 16
abundance: once
j_gene: TRBJ2-5
v_gene: TRBV4-1
CDR3aa: CASSHLPGQGQETQYF

len: 16
abundance: once
j_gene: TRBJ1-1
v_gene: TRBV15
CDR3aa: CATSPSRGSLNTEAFF

len: 16
abundance: -
j_gene: TRBJ1-3
v_gene: TRBV28
CDR3aa: CASSQLQGASGNTIYF

len: 12
abundance: -
j_gene: TRBJ2-1
v_gene: TRBV5-4
CDR3aa: CASSPDRDEQFF

len: 10
abundance: -
j_gene: TRBJ1-1
v_gene: TRBV29-1
CDR3aa: CSVERAEAFF

len: 14
abundance: -
j_gene: TRBJ1-1
v_gene: TRBV5-1
CDR3aa: CASSVGQGGTEAFF

len: 16
abundance: -
j_gene: TRBJ1-1
v_gene: TRBV5-1
CDR3aa: CASSLVWPPMDTEAFF

len: 13
abundance: -
j_gene: TRBJ2-7
v_gene: TRBV5-6
CDR3aa: CASSFTGAAEQYF

len: 14
abundance: few
j_gene: TRBJ2-7
v_gene: TRBV11-3
CDR3aa: CASSPHGTGEEQYF

len: 14
abundance: -
j_gene: TRBJ1-3
v_gene: TRBV11-2
CDR3aa: CASSLKGSGNTIYF

len: 15
abundance: -
j_gene: TRBJ2-3
v_gene: TRBV29-1
CDR3aa: CSVVARDRETDTQYF

len: 13
abundance: -
j_gene: TRBJ2-1
v_gene: TRBV28
CDR3aa: CASLGTGDNEQFF

len: 10
abundance: once
j_gene: TRBJ2-7
v_gene: TRBV20-1
CDR3aa: CSARRDRDYF

len: 15
abundance: -
j_gene: TRBJ1-1
v_gene: TRBV10-3
CDR3aa: CAISESSGVYTEAFF

len: 15
abundance: -
j_gene: TRBJ2-2
v_gene: TRBV6-5
CDR3aa: CASSIRHLNTGELFF

len: 14
abundance: -
j_gene: TRBJ1-1
v_gene: TRBV6-1
CDR3aa: CASSEGHGHTEAFF

len: 13
abundance: medium-sized
j_gene: TRBJ2-7
v_gene: TRBV30
CDR3aa: CAWRGQGPHEQYF

len: 14
abundance: few
j_gene: TRBJ2-7
v_gene: TRBV14
CDR3aa: CASSQEYLSYEQYF

len: 14
abundance: -
j_gene: TRBJ1-1
v_gene: TRBV27
CDR3aa: CASSLFEMNTEAFF

len: 18
abundance: -
j_gene: TRBJ2-3
v_gene: TRBV2
CDR3aa: CASSESAWGGGAQDTQYF

len: 11
abundance: few
j_gene: TRBJ1-1
v_gene: TRBV29-1
CDR3aa: CSVEGNTEAFF

len: 13
abundance: few
j_gene: TRBJ1-6
v_gene: TRBV13
CDR3aa: CASSRTGGQTLHF

len: 12
abundance: -
j_gene: TRBJ1-1
v_gene: TRBV29-1
CDR3aa: CSVDRGDTEAFF

len: 13
abundance: once
j_gene: TRBJ2-5
v_gene: TRBV19
CDR3aa: CASSIVEGETQYF

len: 18
abundance: -
j_gene: TRBJ2-5
v_gene: TRBV4-1
CDR3aa: CASSRGTSGANYQETQYF

len: 14
abundance: few
j_gene: TRBJ1-3
v_gene: TRBV15
CDR3aa: CATSTDRAGNTIYF

len: 13
abundance: -
j_gene: TRBJ1-1
v_gene: TRBV12-3/TRBV12-4
CDR3aa: CASSPNLNTEAFF

len: 14
abundance: -
j_gene: TRBJ1-6
v_gene: TRBV25-1
CDR3aa: CASSEWNRNSPLHF

len: 13
abundance: -
j_gene: TRBJ2-7
v_gene: TRBV7-9
CDR3aa: CASSLGPRNEQYF

len: 16
abundance: -
j_gene: TRBJ1-4
v_gene: TRBV10-3
CDR3aa: CAISDSPTGGGEKLFF

len: 13
abundance: few
j_gene: TRBJ1-4
v_gene: TRBV2
CDR3aa: CASLRRRDEKLFF

len: 17
abundance: -
j_gene: TRBJ2-1
v_gene: TRBV12-5
CDR3aa: CASAAPTSGGPLREQFF

len: 17
abundance: -
j_gene: TRBJ1-1
v_gene: TRBV5-4
CDR3aa: CASSSGWTGAGGTEAFF

len: 12
abundance: -
j_gene: TRBJ2-7
v_gene: TRBV5-1
CDR3aa: CASGTVPYEQYF

len: 11
abundance: -
j_gene: TRBJ2-5
v_gene: TRBV12-3/TRBV12-4
CDR3aa: CASKAEETQYF

len: 17
abundance: -
j_gene: TRBJ2-3
v_gene: TRBV19
CDR3aa: CASSIDWNSQVPDTQYF

len: 11
abundance: -
j_gene: TRBJ2-7
v_gene: TRBV3-1/TRBV3-2
CDR3aa: CASSLTNEQYF

len: 13
abundance: -
j_gene: TRBJ2-7
v_gene: TRBV6-2/TRBV6-3
CDR3aa: CASSYRRSYEQYF

len: 15
abundance: -
j_gene: TRBJ2-1
v_gene: TRBV6-2/TRBV6-3
CDR3aa: CASSYGQISYNEQFF

len: 13
abundance: -
j_gene: TRBJ2-7
v_gene: TRBV3-1/TRBV3-2
CDR3aa: CASSHEGEDEQYF